This is a list of T cell receptor beta chains from one sample in a study of T cell responses to AZD1222 COVID-19 vaccine. Here immunoSEQ multiplex PCR was the method, and the copy in TCRdb shows in-frame clones only, minus some. The repertoire holds about 120,000 clones, with 88% as singletons. The source was peripheral blood, collected on day 0 of AZD1222 vaccination. The receptors were gathered from an adult in good health. Both conserved end residues are part of each CDR3. The order of the fields is J gene, D gene, V gene, clone size, CDR3 DNA, CDR3 protein. D genes are given only for firm matches. Only some rows state a clone size, as once, few, many or a class for expanded clones.

TRBJ1-3	.	TRBV27	.	TGTGCCAGCAGTTTACAGGGCTCTGGAAACACCATATATTTT	CASSLQGSGNTIYF
TRBJ1-1	TRBD1	TRBV5-6	.	TGTGCCAGCAGCACGGGACAGGGGGTCGGGAACACTGAAGCTTTCTTT	CASSTGQGVGNTEAFF
TRBJ2-3	TRBD1	TRBV10-3	.	TGTGCCATCAGGACAGGGGGCGATACGCAGTATTTT	CAIRTGGDTQYF
TRBJ1-2	.	TRBV5-1	.	TGCGCCAGCAGCCCGCAAGTTTCCGGGAGTACTAACTATGGCTACACCTTC	CASSPQVSGSTNYGYTF
TRBJ2-6	.	TRBV7-2	.	TGTGCCAGCAGCTTTAGTGGGGGGGCCAACGTCCTGACTTTC	CASSFSGGANVLTF
TRBJ1-2	.	TRBV12-3/TRBV12-4	.	TGTGCCAGCAGTTTCTTACCAGGTGGCTACACCTTC	CASSFLPGGYTF
TRBJ2-1	TRBD2	TRBV2	.	TGTGCCAGCCGGGGGGACGATTCATCTCCGTTCTTC	CASRGDDSSPFF
TRBJ1-1	TRBD1	TRBV6-5	.	TGTGCCAGCAGTTTCAATCCAGGGACAGGGGGCACTGAAGCTTTCTTT	CASSFNPGTGGTEAFF
TRBJ1-5	.	TRBV5-6	.	TGTGCCAGCAGCTTTTATGGGGTCATAGCCCAGCATTTT	CASSFYGVIAQHF
TRBJ1-1	TRBD1	TRBV13	.	TGTGCCAGCACGACGACAGGGAAGGGCAACACTGAAGCTTTCTTT	CASTTTGKGNTEAFF
TRBJ2-7	.	TRBV15	.	TGTGCCACCAGCAGAGGGAGCTCCTACGAGCAGTACTTC	CATSRGSSYEQYF
TRBJ2-5	TRBD2	TRBV5-6	.	TGTGCCAGCAGCGGGGCGCTGGGACTAGCGGGGGGGCGGGAGACCCAGTACTTC	CASSGALGLAGGRETQYF
TRBJ1-2	.	TRBV19	.	TGTGCCAGTACCCCGGGCGGGCACCATAACTATGGCTACACCTTC	CASTPGGHHNYGYTF
TRBJ2-1	.	TRBV9	.	TGTGCCAGCAGCTACGGACAGTCAGACAATGAGCAGTTCTTC	CASSYGQSDNEQFF
TRBJ1-2	.	TRBV13	.	TGTGCCAGCAGCTTTGGTCAATATGGCTACACCTTC	CASSFGQYGYTF
TRBJ1-1	.	TRBV29-1	once	TGCAGCGTTGTTCGGCCGGACCCTGAAGCTTTCTTT	CSVVRPDPEAFF
TRBJ1-6	.	TRBV2	.	TGTGCCAGCAGGGAGGACAGTCTCAATTCACCCCTCCACTTT	CASREDSLNSPLHF
TRBJ1-1	.	TRBV19	.	TGTGCCAGTAGTATTGGGAACTCTGAAGCTTTCTTT	CASSIGNSEAFF
TRBJ2-3	TRBD2	TRBV13	.	TGTGCCAGCAGCTTAATAGCGGGGGGCCCCCGCACAGATACGCAGTATTTT	CASSLIAGGPRTDTQYF
TRBJ2-5	.	TRBV5-4	once	TGTGCCAGCAGCTTGGGGACCCAAGAGACCCAGTACTTC	CASSLGTQETQYF
TRBJ1-3	.	TRBV15	.	TGTGCCACCAGCCTACAGGGTGGAAACACCATATATTTT	CATSLQGGNTIYF
TRBJ2-3	TRBD1	TRBV19	.	TGTGCCAGCAGGACAGGGGTAGATACGCAGTATTTT	CASRTGVDTQYF
TRBJ1-2	TRBD1	TRBV11-2	few	TGTGCCAGCAGCCCCTGGGACAGGGGGTACTATGGCTACACCTTC	CASSPWDRGYYGYTF
TRBJ1-2	TRBD1	TRBV5-1	.	TGCGCCAGCAGCACCACAGGGGGCGGTGGCTACACCTTC	CASSTTGGGGYTF
TRBJ1-1	.	TRBV5-1	.	TGCGCCAGCAGCTTGGGGGCAGGGTTGAACACTGAAGCTTTCTTT	CASSLGAGLNTEAFF
TRBJ1-2	.	TRBV6-2/TRBV6-3	once	TGTGCCAGCAGCTCATCCGGGCGAGGCTACACCTTC	CASSSSGRGYTF
TRBJ2-5	TRBD1	TRBV25-1	.	TGTGCCAGCAGTGAATGGGGGACAGGGAGGGAGACCCAGTACTTC	CASSEWGTGRETQYF
TRBJ2-2	.	TRBV18	.	TGTGCCAGCTCACCCCCGACGTGGGTGCGGGACACCGGGGAGCTGTTTTTT	CASSPPTWVRDTGELFF
TRBJ2-1	TRBD2	TRBV27	few	TGTGCCAGCAGTCACCCGGGGGGGAGGCCTGAGCAGTTCTTC	CASSHPGGRPEQFF
TRBJ1-4	TRBD1	TRBV4-3	.	TGCGCCAGCAGCCATGACGGGACAGCAAATGAAAAACTGTTTTTT	CASSHDGTANEKLFF
TRBJ1-3	TRBD1	TRBV9	.	TGTGCCAGCAGCGGACAGGGATTCGGAAACACCATATATTTT	CASSGQGFGNTIYF
TRBJ2-5	.	TRBV6-6	.	TGTGCCAGCAGTTCCCAACAAGAGACCCAGTACTTC	CASSSQQETQYF
TRBJ1-1	.	TRBV20-1	.	TGCAGTGCCAAACAGGTAACTGAAGCTTTCTTT	CSAKQVTEAFF
TRBJ2-3	.	TRBV9	.	TGTGCCAGCAGCGTAGTGCCGGGGAGCGATACGCAGTATTTT	CASSVVPGSDTQYF
TRBJ1-4	.	TRBV6-5	.	TGTGCCAGCGCACGGAAAACTAATGAAAAACTGTTTTTT	CASARKTNEKLFF
TRBJ1-2	.	TRBV10-3	.	TGTGCCATCAGTGAAGGGCAGGGAGGATTCTATGGCTACACCTTC	CAISEGQGGFYGYTF
TRBJ2-7	TRBD1	TRBV5-1	.	TGCGCCAGCAGCTTAATACAGGGGGCATCCTACGAGCAGTACTTC	CASSLIQGASYEQYF
TRBJ1-2	.	TRBV4-3	few	TGCGCCAGCAGCCAAGGTACCCTGGGACTGCCCAACTATGGCTACACCTTC	CASSQGTLGLPNYGYTF
TRBJ2-7	.	TRBV6-1	.	TGTGCCAGCAGTGAAGCAGGTCACCAAAACTACGAGCAGTACTTC	CASSEAGHQNYEQYF
TRBJ1-6	TRBD1	TRBV12-5	.	TGTGCTAGTGGTTTGGTACGAAGTCAGGGGGTCTATAATTCACCCCTCCACTTT	CASGLVRSQGVYNSPLHF
TRBJ1-1	.	TRBV7-8	.	TGTGCCAGCAGCCCCCAGACAGGAGACACTGAAGCTTTCTTT	CASSPQTGDTEAFF
TRBJ1-6	.	TRBV2	.	TGTGCCAGCAGTGAGTCGCACAGAAGGAATTCACCCCTCCACTTT	CASSESHRRNSPLHF
TRBJ1-4	.	TRBV19	.	TGTGCCAGTAGTAGGGGGAGCCCTAATGAAAAACTGTTTTTT	CASSRGSPNEKLFF